Presented here are 13 T cell receptor beta chains from one specimen sequenced in a study of CD8 T cells in ankylosing spondylitis. General observations from the study: The study identified a TCR beta motif of under ten highly homologous variants that appeared characteristic of ankylosing spondylitis blood.

Their antigens remain unidentified. TCRdb re-analysed the 5' RACE reads in MiXCR, keeping a single row per CDR3 protein. Of fewer than 500,000 distinct CDR3 sequences in the sample, more than 20% were seen once. The sequenced sample was blood, either unsorted or a sorted T cell fraction (not recorded which). These receptors all come from a male donor with ankylosing spondylitis.

The genes are TRBV9 and TRBJ1-5; D is perhaps TRBD1 (6 bases). V lost 4 bases and J 3 bases, leaving 14 bases between the germline ends. The CDR3 is made up of 15 amino acids. Germline values: CDR1 SGDLS, CDR2 YYNGEE. The CDR3 coding sequence is TGTGCCAGCAGCAGGGACATCCGTCTCAATCAGCCCCAGCATTTT. Amino acid sequence: CASSRDIRLNQPQHF.

The chain recombines TRBV6-1 with TRBJ2-5; D tentatively reads TRBD1 or TRBD2 (5 bases each). The CDR3 spans 16 residues. The V end lost 9 bases, the J end lost 0 bases, and 20 bases lay between the germline ends. Looked up from germline, CDR1 is MNHNS and CDR2 is SASEGT. The CDR3 DNA reads as TGTGCCAGTAATCGGGACGCCCTCTACCACCAAGAGACCCAGTACTTC. The encoded protein is CASNRDALYHQETQYF.

The gene calls are TRBV5-1 and TRBJ1-4, with D possibly being TRBD1 (5 bases). Germline CDR1 and CDR2: SGHRS and YFSETQ. CDR3 length: 15 amino acids. V was cut by 1 base and J by 8 bases, with 15 bases left in between. This CDR3 is CASSLNTGTGEKLFF. The DNA of the CDR3 is TGCGCCAGCAGCTTGAACACCGGGACTGGGGAAAAACTGTTTTTT. The full variable domain, its missing parts supplied by reference TRBV5-1 and TRBJ1-4, is KAGVTQTPRYLIKTRGQQVTLSCSPISGHRSVSWYQQTPGQGLQFLFEYFSETQRNKGNFPGRFSGRQFSNSRSEMNVSTLELGDSALYLCASSLNTGTGEKLFFGSGTQLSVL.

The chain uses TRBV10-3 and TRBJ2-7, with 10 positions matching TRBD1. With 5 bases clipped from V and 5 bases from J, the junction kept 9 bases outside the gene matches. Germline assignment: CDR1 ENHRY and CDR2 SYGVKD. CDR3 size: 15 residues. CDR3: CAISTPGQGFNEQYF. CDR3 DNA: TGTGCCATCAGTACTCCGGGACAGGGGTTCAACGAGCAGTACTTC.

This clonotype was seen more than once but under ten times. The chain links TRBV29-1 to TRBJ2-1; D is possibly TRBD2 (6 bases). Trimming left V 1 base short and J 4 bases short, with 11 bases between. The CDR3 consists of 14 residues. The V gene's germline CDR1 is SQVTM and CDR2 ANQGSEA. The CDR3 is CSVEAGLPYNEQFF. DNA of the CDR3: TGCAGCGTTGAAGCGGGACTCCCTTACAATGAGCAGTTCTTC.

V and J are TRBV12-3 or TRBV12-4 and TRBJ2-7; no reliable D call. The CDR3 is made up of 14 amino acids. V was cut by 6 bases and J by 2 bases, with 14 bases left in between. The DNA of the CDR3 is TGTGCCAGCAGCCTACACAGAAGGCCCTACGAGCAGTACTTC. Translated, it gives CASSLHRRPYEQYF.

This clonotype was detected only a few times. The chain recombines TRBV7-9 with TRBJ2-1; perhaps TRBD2 as D (6 bases). The CDR3 runs to 13 residues. Trimming pared 4 bases from V and 12 bases from J, leaving 16 bases between. Germline V gene lookup returns CDR1 SEHNR and CDR2 FQNEAQ (reference sequence). The DNA for the CDR3 is TGTGCCAGCAGCTACGCTGCCGGGGGTTGGCAGTTCTTC. It encodes CASSYAAGGWQFF.

This clonotype appeared a few times. This chain's CDR3 is CASSSEAGELFF. CDR3 DNA sequence: TGTGCCAGCAGTTCAGAGGCCGGGGAGCTGTTTTTT. The V and J genes are TRBV12-3 or TRBV12-4 and TRBJ2-2; D unclear. The CDR3 has 12 amino acids. Between the trimmed V and J ends, which lost 4 bases and 6 bases, there was a span of 6 bases.

The J gene is TRBJ2-4, the V gene TRBV28; D call uncertain. V was trimmed by 8 bases and J by 6 bases, leaving 17 bases between them. The CDR3 has 14 amino acids. CDR1 and CDR2 from the germline V gene are MDHEN and SYDVKM. The CDR3 region has the DNA TGTGCCAGCGGCCGGGCCGGGCGAGGAAACATTCAGTACTTC. This codes for CASGRAGRGNIQYF. The full variable domain, with the rest looked up from reference TRBV28 and TRBJ2-4, is DVKVTQSSRYLVKRTGEKVFLECVQDMDHENMFWYRQDPGLGLRLIYFSYDVKMKEKGDIPEGYSVSREKKERFSLILESASTNQTSMYLCASGRAGRGNIQYFGAGTRLSVL.

The chain links TRBV11-2 to TRBJ2-3; D remains unclear. Per germline, CDR1 SGHAT and CDR2 FQNNGV. V lost 2 bases, J lost 2 bases, and 8 bases lay in between. The CDR3 loop spans 14 amino acids. CDR3 nucleotides: TGTGCCAGCAGCTTAAGGCCCCTCACAGATACGCAGTATTTT. It encodes CASSLRPLTDTQYF.

This sequence joins TRBV18 and TRBJ2-2; D gene uncertain. The V end lost 4 bases, the J end lost 4 bases, and 13 bases lay between the germline ends. The CDR3 sequence is 15 residues long. Germline values: CDR1 KGHSH, CDR2 LQKENI. The CDR3 protein is CASSQNSRGTGELFF. DNA of the CDR3: TGTGCCAGCTCACAGAACAGTAGAGGCACCGGGGAGCTGTTTTTT.

In its sample, this clonotype was seen many times. V gene TRBV7-2 combines with J gene TRBJ1-5; the D gene is possibly TRBD1 (5 bases). Germline CDR1 and CDR2: SGHTA and FQGNSA. This CDR3 contains 15 residues. Trimming stripped 2 bases from V and 3 bases from J, with 11 bases between. The CDR3 sequence: CASSLTGLFNQPQHF. The CDR3 DNA follows: TGTGCCAGCAGCTTAACAGGCCTCTTCAATCAGCCCCAGCATTTT.

The chain couples TRBV5-6 to TRBJ1-1; D is undetermined. Germline V CDR1 and CDR2: SGHDT, YYEEEE. Deletions cut 0 bases from V and 3 bases from J, with 6 bases between. The CDR3 contains 13 residues. CDR3 amino acids: CASSLAADTEAFF. The CDR3 DNA sequence: TGTGCCAGCAGCTTGGCGGCCGACACTGAAGCTTTCTTT.